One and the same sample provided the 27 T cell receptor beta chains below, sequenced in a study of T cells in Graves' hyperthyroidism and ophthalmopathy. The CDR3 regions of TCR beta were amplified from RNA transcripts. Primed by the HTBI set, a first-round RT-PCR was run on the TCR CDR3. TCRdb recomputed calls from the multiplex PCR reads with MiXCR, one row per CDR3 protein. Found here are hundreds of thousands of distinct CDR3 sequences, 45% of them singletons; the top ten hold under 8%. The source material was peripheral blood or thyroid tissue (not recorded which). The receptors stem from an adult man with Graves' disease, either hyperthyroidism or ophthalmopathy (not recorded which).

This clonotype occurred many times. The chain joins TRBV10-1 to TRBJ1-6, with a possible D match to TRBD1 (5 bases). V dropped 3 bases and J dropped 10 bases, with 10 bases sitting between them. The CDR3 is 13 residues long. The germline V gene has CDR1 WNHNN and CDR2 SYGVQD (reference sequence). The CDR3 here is CASSDRGDSPLHF. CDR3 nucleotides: TGCGCCAGCAGTGATAGAGGGGACTCACCCCTCCACTTT.

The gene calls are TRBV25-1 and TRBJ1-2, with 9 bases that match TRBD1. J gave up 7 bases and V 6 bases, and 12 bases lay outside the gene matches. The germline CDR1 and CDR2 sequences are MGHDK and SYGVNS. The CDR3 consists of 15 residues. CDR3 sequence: CASSRPRDRAGGYTF. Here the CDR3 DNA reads TGTGCCAGCAGCCGTCCCCGGGACAGGGCGGGTGGCTACACCTTC.

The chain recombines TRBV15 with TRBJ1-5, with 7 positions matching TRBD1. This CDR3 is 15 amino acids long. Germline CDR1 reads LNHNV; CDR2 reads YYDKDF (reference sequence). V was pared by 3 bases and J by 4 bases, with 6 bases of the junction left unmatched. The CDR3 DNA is TGTGCCACCAGCAGTTTAGGGACAGCTAATCAGCCCCAGCATTTT. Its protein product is CATSSLGTANQPQHF.

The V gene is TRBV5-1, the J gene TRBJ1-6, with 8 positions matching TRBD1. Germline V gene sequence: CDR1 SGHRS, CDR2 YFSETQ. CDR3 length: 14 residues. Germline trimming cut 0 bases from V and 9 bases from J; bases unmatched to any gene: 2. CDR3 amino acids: CASSLGTGISPLHF. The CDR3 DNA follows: TGCGCCAGCAGCTTGGGGACAGGGATTTCACCCCTCCACTTT. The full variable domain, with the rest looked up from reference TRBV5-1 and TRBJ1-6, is KAGVTQTPRYLIKTRGQQVTLSCSPISGHRSVSWYQQTPGQGLQFLFEYFSETQRNKGNFPGRFSGRQFSNSRSEMNVSTLELGDSALYLCASSLGTGISPLHFGNGTRLTVT.

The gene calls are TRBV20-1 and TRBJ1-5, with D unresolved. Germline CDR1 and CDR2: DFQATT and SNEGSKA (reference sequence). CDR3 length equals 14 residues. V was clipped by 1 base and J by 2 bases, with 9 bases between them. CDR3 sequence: CSARAGLGNQPQHF. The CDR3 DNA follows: TGCAGTGCTAGAGCGGGGTTGGGCAATCAGCCCCAGCATTTT.

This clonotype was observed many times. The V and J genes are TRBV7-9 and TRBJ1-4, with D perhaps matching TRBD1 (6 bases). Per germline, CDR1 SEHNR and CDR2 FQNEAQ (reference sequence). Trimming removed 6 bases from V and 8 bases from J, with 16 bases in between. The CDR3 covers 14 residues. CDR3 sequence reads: CASSSAQGWEKLFF. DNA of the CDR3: TGTGCCAGCAGTTCAGCACAGGGATGGGAAAAACTGTTTTTT. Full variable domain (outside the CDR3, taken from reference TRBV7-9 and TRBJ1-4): DTGVSQNPRHKITKRGQNVTFRCDPISEHNRLYWYRQTLGQGPEFLTYFQNEAQLEKSRLLSDRFSAERPKGSFSTLEIQRTEQGDSAMYLCASSSAQGWEKLFFGSGTQLSVL.

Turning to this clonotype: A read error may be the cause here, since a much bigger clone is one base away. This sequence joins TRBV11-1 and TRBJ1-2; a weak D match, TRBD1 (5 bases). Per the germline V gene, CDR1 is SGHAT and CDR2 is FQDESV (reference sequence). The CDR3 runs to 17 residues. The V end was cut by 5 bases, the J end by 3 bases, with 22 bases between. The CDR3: CASSGPGQEWADYGYTF. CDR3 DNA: TGTGCCAGCAGCGGGCCGGGGCAGGAGTGGGCTGACTATGGCTACACCTTC.

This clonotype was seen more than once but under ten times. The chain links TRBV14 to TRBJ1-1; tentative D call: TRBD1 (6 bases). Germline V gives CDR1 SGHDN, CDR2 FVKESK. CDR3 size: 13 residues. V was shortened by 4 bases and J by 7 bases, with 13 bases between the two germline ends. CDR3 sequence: CASSLQAGDEAFF. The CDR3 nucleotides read TGTGCCAGCAGCCTTCAGGCAGGGGATGAAGCTTTCTTT.

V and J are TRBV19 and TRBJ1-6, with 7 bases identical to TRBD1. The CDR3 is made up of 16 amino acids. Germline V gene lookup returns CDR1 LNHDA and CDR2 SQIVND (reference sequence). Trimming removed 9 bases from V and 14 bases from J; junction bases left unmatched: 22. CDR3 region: CASNRGGDSRASTLHF. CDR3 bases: TGTGCCAGCAACAGGGGTGGGGACAGCCGCGCCTCGACCCTCCACTTT.

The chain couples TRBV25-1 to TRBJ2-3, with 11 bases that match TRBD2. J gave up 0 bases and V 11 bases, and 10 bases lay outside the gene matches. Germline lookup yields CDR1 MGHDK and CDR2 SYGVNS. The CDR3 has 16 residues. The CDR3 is CAPISGRAGSTDTQYF. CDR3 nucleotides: TGTGCCCCCATTAGCGGGAGGGCTGGGAGCACAGATACGCAGTATTTT. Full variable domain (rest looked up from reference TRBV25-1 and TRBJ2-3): EADIYQTPRYLVIGTGKKITLECSQTMGHDKMYWYQQDPGMELHLIHYSYGVNSTEKGDLSSESTVSRIRTEHFPLTLESARPSHTSQYLCAPISGRAGSTDTQYFGPGTRLTVL.

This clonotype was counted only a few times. CDR3 loop: CASSFVGGSGYTF. Written as DNA, the CDR3 is TGTGCCAGCAGTTTTGTGGGGGGGAGTGGCTACACCTTC. The rearrangement uses TRBV12-3 or TRBV12-4 and TRBJ1-2; D may be TRBD1 (5 bases). The V end was cut by 3 bases, the J end by 7 bases, with 12 bases between. There are 13 residues in the CDR3.

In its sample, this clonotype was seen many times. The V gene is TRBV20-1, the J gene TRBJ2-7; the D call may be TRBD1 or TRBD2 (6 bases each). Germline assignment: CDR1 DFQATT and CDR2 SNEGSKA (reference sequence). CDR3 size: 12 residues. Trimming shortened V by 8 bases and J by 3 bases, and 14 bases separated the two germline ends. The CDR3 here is CSPRGRNYEQYF. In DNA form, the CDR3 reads TGCAGTCCTCGGGGGCGTAACTACGAGCAGTACTTC.

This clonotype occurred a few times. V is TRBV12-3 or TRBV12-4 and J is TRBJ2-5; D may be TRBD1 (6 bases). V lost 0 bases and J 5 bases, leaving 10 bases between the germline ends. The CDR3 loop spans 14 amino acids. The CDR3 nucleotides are TGTGCCAGCAGTTTAGCGGACAGCGAGGAGACCCAGTACTTC. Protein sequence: CASSLADSEETQYF.

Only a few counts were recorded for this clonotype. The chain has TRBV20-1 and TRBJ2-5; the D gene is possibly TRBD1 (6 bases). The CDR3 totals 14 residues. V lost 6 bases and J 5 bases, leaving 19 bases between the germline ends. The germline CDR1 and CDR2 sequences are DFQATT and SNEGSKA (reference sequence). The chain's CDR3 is CSANAGATQETQYF. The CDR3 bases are TGCAGTGCCAATGCAGGGGCTACACAGGAGACCCAGTACTTC.

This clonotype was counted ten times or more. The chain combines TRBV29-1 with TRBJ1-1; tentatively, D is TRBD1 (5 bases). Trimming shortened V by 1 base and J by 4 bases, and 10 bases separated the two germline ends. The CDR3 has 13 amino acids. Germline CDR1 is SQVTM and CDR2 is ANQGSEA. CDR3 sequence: CSVEGGGTTEAFF. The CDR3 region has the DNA TGCAGCGTTGAAGGCGGGGGAACCACTGAAGCTTTCTTT.

CDR3 loop: CASSPPTGLAGTGEQYF. DNA of the CDR3: TGCGCCAGCAGCCCCCCGACGGGACTAGCGGGAACTGGAGAGCAGTACTTC. This rearrangement joins TRBV5-1 to TRBJ2-7; 13 bases align to TRBD2. With V trimmed by 4 bases and J by 7 bases, 14 bases remained unmatched. The CDR3 runs 17 residues. Germline CDR1 reads SGHRS; CDR2 reads YFSETQ.

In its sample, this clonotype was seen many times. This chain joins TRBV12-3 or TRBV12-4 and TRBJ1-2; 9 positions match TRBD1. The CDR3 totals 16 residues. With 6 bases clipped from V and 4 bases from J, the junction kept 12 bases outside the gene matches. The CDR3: CASSNLRDRASYGYTF. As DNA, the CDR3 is TGTGCCAGCAGCAACCTCCGGGACAGGGCGTCCTATGGCTACACCTTC.

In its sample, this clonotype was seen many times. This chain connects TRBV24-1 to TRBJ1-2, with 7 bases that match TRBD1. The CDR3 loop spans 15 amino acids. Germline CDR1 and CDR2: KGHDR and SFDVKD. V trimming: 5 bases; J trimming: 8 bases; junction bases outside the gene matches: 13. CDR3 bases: TGTGCCACCAGTGGGGACAGCCCCTTTTCGTCCGGCTACACCTTC. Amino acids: CATSGDSPFSSGYTF.

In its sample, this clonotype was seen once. CDR3: CATPGQGGAEQYF. CDR3 DNA: TGTGCCACCCCGGGACAGGGAGGCGCTGAGCAGTACTTC. The V call is TRBV7-2, the J call TRBJ2-7; the match to TRBD1 covers 9 bases. V shed 10 bases, J shed 7 bases, and the junction held 11 bases outside the gene matches. The V gene's germline CDR1 is SGHTA and CDR2 FQGNSA. CDR3 length: 13 amino acids.

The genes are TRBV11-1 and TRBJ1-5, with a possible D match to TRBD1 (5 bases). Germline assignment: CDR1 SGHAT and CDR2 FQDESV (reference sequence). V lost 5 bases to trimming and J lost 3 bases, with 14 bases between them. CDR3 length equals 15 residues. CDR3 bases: TGTGCCAGCAGCGGGGCGGACGGTACCAATCAGCCCCAGCATTTT. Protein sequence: CASSGADGTNQPQHF.

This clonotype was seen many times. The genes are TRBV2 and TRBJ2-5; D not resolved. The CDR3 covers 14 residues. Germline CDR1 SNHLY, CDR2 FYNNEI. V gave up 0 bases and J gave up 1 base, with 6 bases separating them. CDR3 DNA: TGTGCCAGCAGTGAAGCTACGTTCCAAGAGACCCAGTACTTC. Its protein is CASSEATFQETQYF.

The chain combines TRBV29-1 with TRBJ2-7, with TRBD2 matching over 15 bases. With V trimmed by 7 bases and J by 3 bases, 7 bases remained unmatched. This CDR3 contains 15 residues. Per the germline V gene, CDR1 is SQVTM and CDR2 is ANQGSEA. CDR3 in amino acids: CSAAGTSGRRYEQYF. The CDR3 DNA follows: TGCAGCGCTGCTGGGACTAGCGGGAGGCGCTACGAGCAGTACTTC.

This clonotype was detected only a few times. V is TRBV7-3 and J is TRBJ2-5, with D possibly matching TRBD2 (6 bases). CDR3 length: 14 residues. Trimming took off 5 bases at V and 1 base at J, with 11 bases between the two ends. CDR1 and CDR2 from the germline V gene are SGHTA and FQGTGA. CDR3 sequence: CASSPRLGQETQYF. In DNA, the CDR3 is TGTGCCAGCAGCCCGCGACTAGGCCAAGAGACCCAGTACTTC. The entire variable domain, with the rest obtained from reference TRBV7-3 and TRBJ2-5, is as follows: GAGVSQTPSNKVTEKGKYVELRCDPISGHTALYWYRQSLGQGPEFLIYFQGTGAADDSGLPNDRFFAVRPEGSVSTLKIQRTERGDSAVYLCASSPRLGQETQYFGPGTRLLVL.

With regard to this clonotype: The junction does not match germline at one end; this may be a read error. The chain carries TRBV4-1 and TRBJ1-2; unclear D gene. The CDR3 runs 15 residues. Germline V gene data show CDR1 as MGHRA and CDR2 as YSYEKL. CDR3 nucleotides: TGTGCCAGCAGCCAAGAACCCGGAGGTCTAAGTAGCTACACCTTC. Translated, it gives CASSQEPGGLSSYTF.

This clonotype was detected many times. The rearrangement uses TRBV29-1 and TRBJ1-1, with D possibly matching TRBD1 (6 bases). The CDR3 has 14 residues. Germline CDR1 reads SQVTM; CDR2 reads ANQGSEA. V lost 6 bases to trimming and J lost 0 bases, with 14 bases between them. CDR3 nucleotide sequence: TGCAGCGTGGACCCACAGGGTATGAACACTGAAGCTTTCTTT. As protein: CSVDPQGMNTEAFF.

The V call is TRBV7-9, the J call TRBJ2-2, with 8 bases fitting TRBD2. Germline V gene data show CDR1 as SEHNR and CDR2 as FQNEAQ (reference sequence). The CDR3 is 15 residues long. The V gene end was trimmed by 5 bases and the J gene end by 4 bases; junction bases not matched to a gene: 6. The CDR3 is CASSALAGRTGELFF. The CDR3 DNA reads TGTGCCAGCAGCGCGCTAGCGGGTCGCACCGGGGAGCTGTTTTTT.

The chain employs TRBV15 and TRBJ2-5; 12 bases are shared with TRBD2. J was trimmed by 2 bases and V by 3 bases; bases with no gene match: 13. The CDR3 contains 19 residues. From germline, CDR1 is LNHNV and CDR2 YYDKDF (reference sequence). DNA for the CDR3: TGTGCCACCAGCAGCGATCCTTCCGGGACTAGCGGGCAACAAGAGACCCAGTACTTC. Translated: CATSSDPSGTSGQQETQYF.